This entry describes one T cell receptor (beta chain). The data derive from a study of shared clonotypes between healthy human individuals. Assay used: immunoSEQ multiplex PCR; TCRdb lists only in-frame clones, some missing. Found here are about 700,000 clones, about 91% of them singletons; the top ten hold 24%. Naive CD8 cells lacked CD45RO, underwent positive selection for CCR7 and left out terminally differentiated effector memory CD45RA+ cells. Source material: naive CD8+ T cells sorted from blood. The receptor's source is a man under 40 in good health.

This CDR3 reads CASSRGTTTAEQYF. As DNA, the CDR3 is TGTGCCAGCAGCCGCGGGACTACTACTGCCGAGCAGTACTTC. The chain has TRBV5-8 and TRBJ2-7; 7 nucleotides agree with TRBD2. The CDR3 is made up of 14 amino acids. Trimming removed 4 bases from V and 6 bases from J; junction bases left unmatched: 10. Germline CDR1 SGHTS, CDR2 YDEGEE.